This T cell receptor beta chain was documented in a study of cytomegalovirus exposure and HLA in healthy donors. Whole-study context: Among the 398 genotyped donors, around 81% were placed in the Caucasian-associated ancestry cluster.

Healthy donors of bone marrow made up the group. V shed 1 base and J 8 bases; nucleotides not matched to a gene: 13. The CDR3 sequence is 16 residues long. CDR1 MGHRA and CDR2 YSYEKL come from the germline V gene. In the PCR, 60 Vbeta and 13 Jbeta primers were used. Repertoires were generated with immunoSEQ multiplex PCR, while TCRdb's copy carries only in-frame clones and drops some. The sample yields about 150,000 clones, about 80% seen once. Material: PBMCs. The receptor's source is a woman in her fifties or sixties in good health and CMV-seropositive. The chain carries TRBV4-1 and TRBJ1-2; 7 bases agree with TRBD1. In DNA form, the CDR3 reads TGCGCCAGCAGCCAAGGAGGGGGCGCGTTATCCGTCGGCTACACCTTC. It encodes CASSQGGGALSVGYTF.